The source of this TCR beta chain is a study of cytomegalovirus exposure and HLA in healthy donors. Study-level background: The approximately 110 validation repertoires used the same platform as the roughly 670 first-cohort repertoires, a later analysis reported. Study observations and caveats: Rarity held for most TCR sequences, but there were some public TCRs that occurred in many donors. The study listed about 150 cytomegalovirus-associated TCR beta chains.

The CDR3 totals 17 residues. J gave up 7 bases and V 2 bases, and 15 bases lay outside the gene matches. Produced via immunoSEQ multiplex PCR; TCRdb's table is partial and in-frame only. This table has over 120,000 clones, 85% to 90% appearing once. As regards this clone: Its antigen is unknown.

This TCR derives from a woman aged 25 to 39 in good health and CMV-seropositive. This chain links TRBV23-1 with TRBJ2-7, with 9 bases fitting TRBD2. TRBV23-1 is an ORF; its function is uncertain. Sequenced material: PBMCs. The CDR3 DNA reads as TGCGCCAGCAGTCAAGGGGCCGAACCGAGACTAGCGGATGAGCAGTACTTC. Its translation: CASSQGAEPRLADEQYF.